This TCR beta chain was identified in a study of blood T cell repertoires in COVID-19 (dated by TCRdb to 2018 to 2021). In the study overall: The collaborator samples originated in the United States, Italy and Spain and spanned the acute and convalescent phases of COVID-19. Samples were obtained from the ongoing ImmuneRACE study (first 160 participants) and from 1,200 or so subjects provided by 6 global collaborators. Deeply sampled blood TCRbeta repertoires from subjects exposed to, actively infected with, or recovered from COVID-19 were included in the dataset. The prospective study material was composed of cDNA or gDNA derived from T cells, B-cell-depleted T cells, or PBMCs. A freely available public database, intended as a resource for researchers studying the immune response to SARS-CoV-2, is where the repertoires were released. HLA class I and class II types, where available, came from metadata supplied by the sample provider rather than from assay-based typing. The sample metadata nearly always contained a de-identified subject ID, COVID-19 status, age in years and sex. Study-wide conclusions, independent of this receptor: The amount of clinical and demographic metadata varied by source and participant and was provided uncurated.

As regards this clone: No antigen is known for it. Per-base quality was not reported, and no clone a single base away is much larger than it.

The junction carries 11 bases between V and J, which are trimmed by 10 bases and 0 bases respectively. The CDR3 sequence holds 13 residues, the cysteine and phenylalanine included. Left in the record is the CDR3 DNA by itself, 39 bases read in frame from the first base. CDR1 MNHEY and CDR2 SVGAGI are derived from the germline V gene. TCRbeta CDR3 regions were amplified from genomic DNA using the immunoSEQ Assay, a bias-controlled multiplex PCR. The paper's processing steps were these. Nucleated cell counts per sample were estimated from amplification of reference gene primers within the assay. Sequence reads were collapsed and filtered to measure the absolute abundance of every unique TCRbeta CDR3 rearrangement. For each sample, productive Simpson clonality was calculated as the square root of Simpson's diversity index across productive rearrangements. TCRdb stores this immuneACCESS table with in-frame sequences only. Part of the clones is absent; in the studies checked, under half of the shortfall reflects unresolved V genes, and no reason is known for the rest. V and J calls plus clone size are reproduced from that table; the DNA served to infer D and trimming. For this sample the table gives roughly 70,000 clones, of which about 73% were detected only once. The top ten hold 22% of the sample.

The collaborating institutions used their own protocols to collect whole blood in K2EDTA tubes. For TCRbeta analysis, collaborators shipped samples in one of three forms: frozen whole blood, isolated PBMCs, or DNA extracted from either of those sample types. The receptor comes from a man aged 55 to 70 with acute or convalescent COVID-19. The specimen sequenced was peripheral blood. This receptor chain uses TRBV6-5 and TRBJ2-3, and perhaps TRBD1 as D gene, on 6 matching bases. The DNA is as follows: TGTGCCAAAGGGGACACTAGCACAGATACGCAGTATTTT. Its translation is CAKGDTSTDTQYF.